The following is a T cell receptor beta chain sequence with its context. No cognate antigen has been identified for it. No much larger clone is present one base from it, and per-base qualities are unavailable. The entry originates in a study of control samples from healthy donors and cancer patients (dated by TCRdb to 2019 to 2021). The library was made by the immunoSEQ multiplex PCR assay. The clones in this table, taken by TCRdb from immuneACCESS, are in-frame only. Not every clone is retained; where verified, under half of the shortfall comes from an unresolved V gene, and the cause of the rest is unknown. The sample records about 140,000 clones, 88% of which are singletons. Jointly, the top ten make up 1.5% to 2% of the sample. CDR1 and CDR2 (MDHEN, SYDVKM) derive from the germline V gene. The CDR3 contains 12 residues, cysteine and phenylalanine counted. Only the CDR3 DNA stays, 36 bases, in frame from base 1.

The rearrangement combines TRBV28 with TRBJ1-5; 9 of the junction bases match TRBD1. Sequenced input: blood. The TCR was taken from a young man in good health. The CDR3 protein is CGNRGPCQPQHF. The nucleotide sequence is TGTGGCAACAGGGGGCCCTGTCAGCCCCAGCATTTT.